This T cell receptor (beta chain) was sequenced in a study of metastatic and nonmetastatic thyroid tumors. Study context: Comparative analysis of repertoires was undertaken across blood and tumor or nodule tissue obtained from malignant and benign thyroid patients.

The study's findings and limits: Relative to benign nodules, malignant thyroid tumors were reportedly characterized by significantly elevated TCR beta diversity in blood and tumor.

The CDR3 contains 13 residues. CDR1 and CDR2 from the germline V gene are SGHRS and YFSETQ. V shed 5 bases, J shed 5 bases, and the junction held 4 bases outside the gene matches. Through MiXCR, TCRdb re-clonotyped the PCR reads. The table has 15,000 to 20,000 clones, about a quarter seen once. At least ten counts were recorded for this clone. The antigen remains unidentified. All patients were untreated before thyroid surgery. The sequence came from a female donor with papillary thyroid cancer or a benign thyroid nodule (not recorded which). Some clones in this sample may be carry-over from other donors' samples. Sequenced sample: tumor tissue. The rearrangement joins TRBV5-1 to TRBJ2-5, with 9 bases identical to TRBD2. The CDR3 nucleotides are TGCGCCAGCAGTAGCGGGAGCTTCGAGACCCAGTACTTC. Protein sequence: CASSSGSFETQYF.